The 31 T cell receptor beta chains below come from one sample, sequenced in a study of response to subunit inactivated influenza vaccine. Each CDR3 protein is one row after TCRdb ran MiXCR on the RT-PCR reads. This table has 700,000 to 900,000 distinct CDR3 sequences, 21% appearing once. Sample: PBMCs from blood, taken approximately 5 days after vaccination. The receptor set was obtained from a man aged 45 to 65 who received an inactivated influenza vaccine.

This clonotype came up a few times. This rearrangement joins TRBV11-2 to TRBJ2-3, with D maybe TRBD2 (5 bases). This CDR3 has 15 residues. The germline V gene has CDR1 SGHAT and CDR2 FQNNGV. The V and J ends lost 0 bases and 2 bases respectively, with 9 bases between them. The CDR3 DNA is TGTGCCAGCAGCTTAGAACCAGCGGCCACAGATACGCAGTATTTT. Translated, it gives CASSLEPAATDTQYF.

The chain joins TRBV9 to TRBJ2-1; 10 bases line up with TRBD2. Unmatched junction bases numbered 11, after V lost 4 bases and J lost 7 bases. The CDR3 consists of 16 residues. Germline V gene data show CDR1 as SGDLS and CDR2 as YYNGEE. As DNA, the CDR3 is TGTGCCAGCAGCCCACCTAGCGGGAGTCGGCTTAATGAGCAGTTCTTC. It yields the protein CASSPPSGSRLNEQFF.

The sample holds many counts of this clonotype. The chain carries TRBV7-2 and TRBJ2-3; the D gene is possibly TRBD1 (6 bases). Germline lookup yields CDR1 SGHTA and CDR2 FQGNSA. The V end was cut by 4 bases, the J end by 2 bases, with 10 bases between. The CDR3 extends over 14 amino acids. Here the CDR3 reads CASSSGTHTDTQYF. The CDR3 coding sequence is TGTGCCAGCAGCTCCGGGACACACACAGATACGCAGTATTTT.

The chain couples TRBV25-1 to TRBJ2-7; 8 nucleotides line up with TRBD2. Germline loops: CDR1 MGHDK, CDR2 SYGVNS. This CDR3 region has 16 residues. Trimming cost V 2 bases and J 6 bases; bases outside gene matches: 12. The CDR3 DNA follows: TGTGCCAGCAGTGAAGGCTGGCGGAGCGGGAGTACCGAGCAGTACTTC. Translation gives CASSEGWRSGSTEQYF.

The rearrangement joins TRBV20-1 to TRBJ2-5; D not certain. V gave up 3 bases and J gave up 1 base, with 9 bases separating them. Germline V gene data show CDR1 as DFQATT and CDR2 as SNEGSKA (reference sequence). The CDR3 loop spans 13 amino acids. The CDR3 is CSASFPSQETQYF. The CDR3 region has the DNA TGCAGTGCTAGTTTCCCGTCCCAAGAGACCCAGTACTTC.

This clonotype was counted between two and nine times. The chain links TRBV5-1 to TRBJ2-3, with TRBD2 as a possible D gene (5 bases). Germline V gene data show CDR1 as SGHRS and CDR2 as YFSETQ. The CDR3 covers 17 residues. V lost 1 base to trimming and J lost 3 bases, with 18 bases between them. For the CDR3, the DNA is TGCGCCAGCAGCTTGCTTGGTTCGGGGAAAGGAACAGATACGCAGTATTTT. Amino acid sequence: CASSLLGSGKGTDTQYF.

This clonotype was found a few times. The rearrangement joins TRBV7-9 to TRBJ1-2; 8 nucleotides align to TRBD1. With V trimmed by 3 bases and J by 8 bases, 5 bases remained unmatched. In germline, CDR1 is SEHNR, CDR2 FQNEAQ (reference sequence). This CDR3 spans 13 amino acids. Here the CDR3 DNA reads TGTGCCAGCAGCTTTGGACAGGGAAAGGGCTACACCTTC. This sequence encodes CASSFGQGKGYTF.

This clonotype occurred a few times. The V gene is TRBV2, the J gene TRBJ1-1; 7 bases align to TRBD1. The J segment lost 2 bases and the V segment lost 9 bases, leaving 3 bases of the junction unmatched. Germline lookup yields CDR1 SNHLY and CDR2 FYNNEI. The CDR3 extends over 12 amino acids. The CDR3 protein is CASYRGNTEAFF. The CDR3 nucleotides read TGTGCCAGTTACAGGGGTAACACTGAAGCTTTCTTT.

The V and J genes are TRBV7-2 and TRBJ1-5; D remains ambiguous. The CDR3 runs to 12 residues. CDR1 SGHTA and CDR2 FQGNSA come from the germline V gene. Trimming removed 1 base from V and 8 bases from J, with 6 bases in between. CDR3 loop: CASSLGLEPQHF. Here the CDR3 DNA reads TGTGCCAGCAGCTTAGGCCTCGAGCCCCAGCATTTT.

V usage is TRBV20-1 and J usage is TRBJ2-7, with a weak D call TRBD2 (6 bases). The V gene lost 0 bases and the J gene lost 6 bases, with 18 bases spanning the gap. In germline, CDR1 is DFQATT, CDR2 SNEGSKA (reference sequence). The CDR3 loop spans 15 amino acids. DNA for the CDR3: TGCAGTGCTAGAGATATTACTAGCAGTGACTCCGAGCAGTACTTC. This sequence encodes CSARDITSSDSEQYF.

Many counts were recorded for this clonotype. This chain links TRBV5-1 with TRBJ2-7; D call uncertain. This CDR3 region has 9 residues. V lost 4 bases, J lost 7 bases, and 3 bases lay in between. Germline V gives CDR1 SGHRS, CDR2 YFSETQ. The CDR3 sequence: CASSGEQYF. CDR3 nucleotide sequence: TGCGCCAGCAGCGGGGAGCAGTACTTC.

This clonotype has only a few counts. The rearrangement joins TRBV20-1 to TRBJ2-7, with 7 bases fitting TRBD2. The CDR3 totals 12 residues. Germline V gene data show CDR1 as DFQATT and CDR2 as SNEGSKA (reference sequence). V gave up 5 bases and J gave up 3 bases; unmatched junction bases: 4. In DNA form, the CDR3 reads TGCAGTGCTGGGAGGGACGACTACGAGCAGTACTTC. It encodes CSAGRDDYEQYF.

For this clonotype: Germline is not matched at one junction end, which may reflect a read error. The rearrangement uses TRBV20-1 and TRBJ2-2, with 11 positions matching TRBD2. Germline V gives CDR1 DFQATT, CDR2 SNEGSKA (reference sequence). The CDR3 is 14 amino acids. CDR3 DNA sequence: TGCGGTGCTGTTAGCGGGAGGGCCGCCGGGGAGCTGTTTTTT. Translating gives CGAVSGRAAGELFF.

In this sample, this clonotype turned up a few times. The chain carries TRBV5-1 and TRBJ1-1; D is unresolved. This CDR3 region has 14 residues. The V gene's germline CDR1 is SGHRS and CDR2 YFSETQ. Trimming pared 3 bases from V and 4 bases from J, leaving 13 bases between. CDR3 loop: CASSSSGWSTEAFF. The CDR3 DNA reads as TGCGCCAGCAGCTCTTCGGGTTGGTCCACTGAAGCTTTCTTT.

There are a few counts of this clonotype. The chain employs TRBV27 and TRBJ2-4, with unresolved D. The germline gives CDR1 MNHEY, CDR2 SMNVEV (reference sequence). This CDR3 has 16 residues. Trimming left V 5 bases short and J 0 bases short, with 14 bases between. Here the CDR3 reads CASSNRLNLAKNIQYF. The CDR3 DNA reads TGTGCCAGCAGTAATAGACTGAACCTAGCCAAAAACATTCAGTACTTC.

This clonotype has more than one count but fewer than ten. CDR3 region: CASSLGLAGVPHTDTQYF. In DNA form, the CDR3 reads TGTGCCAGCAGCTTGGGCCTAGCGGGGGTACCCCACACAGATACGCAGTATTTT. V usage is TRBV5-5 and J usage is TRBJ2-3; 10 nucleotides align to TRBD2. Germline V lookup: CDR1 SGHKS, CDR2 YYEKEE (reference sequence). J lost 2 bases, V lost 0 bases, and 9 bases had no gene match. CDR3 size: 18 residues.

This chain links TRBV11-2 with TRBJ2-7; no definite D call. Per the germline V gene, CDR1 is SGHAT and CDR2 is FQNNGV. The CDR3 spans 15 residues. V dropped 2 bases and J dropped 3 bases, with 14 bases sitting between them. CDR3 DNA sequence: TGTGCCAGCAGCTTACGAGGTCAGGATATCTACGAGCAGTACTTC. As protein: CASSLRGQDIYEQYF.

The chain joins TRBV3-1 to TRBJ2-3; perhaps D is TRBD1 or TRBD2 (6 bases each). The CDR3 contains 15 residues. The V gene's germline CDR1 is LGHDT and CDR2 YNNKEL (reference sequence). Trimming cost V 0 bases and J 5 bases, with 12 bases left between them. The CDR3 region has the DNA TGTGCCAGCAGCCAAGAGGGGGGCCCCGGAGATACGCAGTATTTT. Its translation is CASSQEGGPGDTQYF.

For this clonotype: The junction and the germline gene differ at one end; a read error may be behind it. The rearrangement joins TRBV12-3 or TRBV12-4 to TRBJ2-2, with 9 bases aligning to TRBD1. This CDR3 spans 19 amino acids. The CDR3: CTSSLVSGPGQGHVGELFF. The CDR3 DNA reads TGTACCAGCAGTTTAGTATCCGGCCCGGGACAGGGACATGTCGGGGAGCTGTTTTTT.

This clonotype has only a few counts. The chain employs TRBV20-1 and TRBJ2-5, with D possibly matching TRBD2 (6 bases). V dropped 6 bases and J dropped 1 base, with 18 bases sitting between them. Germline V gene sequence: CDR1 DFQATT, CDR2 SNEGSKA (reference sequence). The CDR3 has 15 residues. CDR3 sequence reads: CSARTPGRTQETQYF. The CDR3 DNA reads TGCAGTGCGAGAACCCCCGGGAGAACCCAAGAGACCCAGTACTTC.

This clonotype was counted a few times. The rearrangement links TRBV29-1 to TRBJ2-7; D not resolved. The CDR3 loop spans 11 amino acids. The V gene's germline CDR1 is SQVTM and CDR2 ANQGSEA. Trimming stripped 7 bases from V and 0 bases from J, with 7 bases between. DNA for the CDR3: TGCAGCGCCCTCAACTCCTACGAGCAGTACTTC. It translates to CSALNSYEQYF.

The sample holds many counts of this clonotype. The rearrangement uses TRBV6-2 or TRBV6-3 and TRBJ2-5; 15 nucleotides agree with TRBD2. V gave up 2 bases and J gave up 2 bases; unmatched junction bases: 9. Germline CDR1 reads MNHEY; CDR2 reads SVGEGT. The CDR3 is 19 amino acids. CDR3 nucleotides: TGTGCCAGCAGTTACATTTCAGGACTAGCGGGAGGGCGACAAGAGACCCAGTACTTC. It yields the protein CASSYISGLAGGRQETQYF.

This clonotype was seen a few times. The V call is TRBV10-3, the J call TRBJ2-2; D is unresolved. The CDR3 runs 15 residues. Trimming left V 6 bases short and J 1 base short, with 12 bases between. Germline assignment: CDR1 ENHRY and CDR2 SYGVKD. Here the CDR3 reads CAISKGVGNTGELFF. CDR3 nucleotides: TGTGCCATCAGCAAAGGTGTCGGGAACACCGGGGAGCTGTTTTTT.

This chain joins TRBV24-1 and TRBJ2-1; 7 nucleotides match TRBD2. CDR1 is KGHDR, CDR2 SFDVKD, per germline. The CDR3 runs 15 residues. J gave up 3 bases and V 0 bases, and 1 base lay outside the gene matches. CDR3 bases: TGTGCCACCAGTGATTTGGGCGGGAGCTACAATGAGCAGTTCTTC. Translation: CATSDLGGSYNEQFF.

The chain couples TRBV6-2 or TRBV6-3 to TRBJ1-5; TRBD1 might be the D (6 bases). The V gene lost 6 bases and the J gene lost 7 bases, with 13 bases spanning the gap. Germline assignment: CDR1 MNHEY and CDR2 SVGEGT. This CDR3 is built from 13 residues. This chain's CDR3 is CASSQGSGQPQHF. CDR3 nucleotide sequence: TGTGCCAGCAGCCAGGGGTCGGGGCAGCCCCAGCATTTT.

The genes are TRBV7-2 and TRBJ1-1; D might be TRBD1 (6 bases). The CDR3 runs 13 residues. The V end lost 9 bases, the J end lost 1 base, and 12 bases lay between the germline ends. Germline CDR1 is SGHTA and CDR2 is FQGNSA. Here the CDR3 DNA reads TGTGCCAGTTCCACAGGGCCGAACACTGAAGCTTTCTTT. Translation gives CASSTGPNTEAFF.

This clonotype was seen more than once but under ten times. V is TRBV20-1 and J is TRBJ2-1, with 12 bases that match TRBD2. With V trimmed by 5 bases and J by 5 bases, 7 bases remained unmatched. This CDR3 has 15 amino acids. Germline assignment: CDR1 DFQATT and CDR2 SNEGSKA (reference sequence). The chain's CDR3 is CSASSSGGVDNEQFF. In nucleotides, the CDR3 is TGCAGTGCTTCTTCTAGCGGGGGGGTCGACAATGAGCAGTTCTTC.

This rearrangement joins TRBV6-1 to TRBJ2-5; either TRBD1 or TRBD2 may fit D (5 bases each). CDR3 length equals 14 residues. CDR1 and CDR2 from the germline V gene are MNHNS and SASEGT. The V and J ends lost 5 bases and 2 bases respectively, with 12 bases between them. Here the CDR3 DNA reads TGTGCCAGCAGTAAAGGGACGGAGCAAGAGACCCAGTACTTC. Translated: CASSKGTEQETQYF.

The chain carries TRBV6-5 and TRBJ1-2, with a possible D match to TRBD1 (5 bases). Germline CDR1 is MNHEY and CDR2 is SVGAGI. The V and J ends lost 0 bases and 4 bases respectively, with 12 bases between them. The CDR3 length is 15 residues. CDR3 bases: TGTGCCAGCAGTTACTCGGGAGGACATGGCTATGGCTACACCTTC. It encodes CASSYSGGHGYGYTF.

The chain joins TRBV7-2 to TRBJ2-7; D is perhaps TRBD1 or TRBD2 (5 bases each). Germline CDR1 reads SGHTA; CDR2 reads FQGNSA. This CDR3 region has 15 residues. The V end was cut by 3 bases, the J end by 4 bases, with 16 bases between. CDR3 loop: CASSFRDARLYEQYF. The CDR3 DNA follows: TGTGCCAGCAGCTTCCGGGACGCCCGATTGTACGAGCAGTACTTC.

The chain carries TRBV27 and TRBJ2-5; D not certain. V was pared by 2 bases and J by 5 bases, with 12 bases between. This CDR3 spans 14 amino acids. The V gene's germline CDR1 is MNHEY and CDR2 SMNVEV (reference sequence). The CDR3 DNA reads TGTGCCAGCAGTTTAGAGTCTGGGTTCGAGACCCAGTACTTC. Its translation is CASSLESGFETQYF.